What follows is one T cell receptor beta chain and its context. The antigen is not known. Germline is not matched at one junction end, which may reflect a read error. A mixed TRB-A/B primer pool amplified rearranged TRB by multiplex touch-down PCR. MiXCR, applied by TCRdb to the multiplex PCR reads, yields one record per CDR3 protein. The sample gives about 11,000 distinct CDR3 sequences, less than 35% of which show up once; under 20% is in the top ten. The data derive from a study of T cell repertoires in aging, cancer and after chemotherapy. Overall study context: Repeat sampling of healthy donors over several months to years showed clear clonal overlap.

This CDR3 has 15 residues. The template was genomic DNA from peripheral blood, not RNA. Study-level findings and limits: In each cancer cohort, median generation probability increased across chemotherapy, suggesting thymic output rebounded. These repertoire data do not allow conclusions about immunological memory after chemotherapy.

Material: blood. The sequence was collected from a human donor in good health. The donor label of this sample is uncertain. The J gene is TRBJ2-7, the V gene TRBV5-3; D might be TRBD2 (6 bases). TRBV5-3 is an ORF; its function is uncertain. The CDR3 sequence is CASSLGGVQLNEQYF. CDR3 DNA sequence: TGCGCCAGCAGCTTAGGAGGGGTACAGCTAAACGAGCAGTACTTC.